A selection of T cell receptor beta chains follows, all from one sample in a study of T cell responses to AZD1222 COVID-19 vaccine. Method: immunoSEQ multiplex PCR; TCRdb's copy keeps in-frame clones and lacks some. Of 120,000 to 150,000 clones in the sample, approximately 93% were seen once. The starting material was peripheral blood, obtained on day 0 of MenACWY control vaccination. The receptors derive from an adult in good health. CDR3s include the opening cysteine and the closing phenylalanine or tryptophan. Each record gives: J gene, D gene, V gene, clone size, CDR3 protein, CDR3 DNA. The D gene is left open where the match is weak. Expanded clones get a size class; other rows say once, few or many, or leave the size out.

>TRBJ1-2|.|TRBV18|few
CASSPNKDYGYTF
TGTGCCAGCTCACCCAATAAAGACTATGGCTACACCTTC
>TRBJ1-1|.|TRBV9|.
CASSVRGNLGDTEAFF
TGTGCCAGCAGCGTACGAGGGAACCTGGGGGACACTGAAGCTTTCTTT
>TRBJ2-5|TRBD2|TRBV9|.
CASSVAASGVQETQYF
TGTGCCAGCAGCGTAGCGGCTAGCGGGGTTCAAGAGACCCAGTACTTC
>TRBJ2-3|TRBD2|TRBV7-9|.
CASSSMGGSDTQYF
TGTGCCAGCAGCTCCATGGGGGGGTCAGATACGCAGTATTTT
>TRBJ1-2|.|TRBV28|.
CASRDSRRNGYTF
TGTGCCAGCAGGGACTCGCGAAGGAATGGCTACACCTTC
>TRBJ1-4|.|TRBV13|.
CASSSGVVNEKLFF
TGTGCCAGCAGTTCCGGGGTGGTTAATGAAAAACTGTTTTTT
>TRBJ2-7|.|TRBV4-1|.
CASSQGLAGPSSYEQYF
TGCGCCAGCAGCCAAGGCCTGGCAGGGCCTAGCTCCTACGAGCAGTACTTC
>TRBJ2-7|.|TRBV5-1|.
CASSSGHSSYEQYF
TGCGCCAGCAGCTCGGGACATAGCTCCTACGAGCAGTACTTC
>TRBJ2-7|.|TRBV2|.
CASSETLWGEQYF
TGTGCCAGCAGTGAAACTCTATGGGGGGAGCAGTACTTC
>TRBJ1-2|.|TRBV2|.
CASSPGVNYGYTF
TGTGCCAGCAGCCCCGGGGTTAACTATGGCTACACCTTC
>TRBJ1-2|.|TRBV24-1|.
CATSDFRAQGSYRGYTF
TGTGCCACCAGTGATTTTAGGGCCCAGGGGAGTTACCGTGGCTACACCTTC
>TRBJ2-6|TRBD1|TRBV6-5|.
CASSYSTGAGANVLTF
TGTGCCAGCAGTTACTCTACAGGGGCTGGGGCCAACGTCCTGACTTTC
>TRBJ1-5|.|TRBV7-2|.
CASSPRGQPQHF
TGTGCCAGCAGCCCCCGAGGTCAGCCCCAGCATTTT
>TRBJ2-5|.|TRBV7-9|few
CASSPTRGRETQYF
TGTGCCAGCAGCCCAACCCGCGGACGAGAGACCCAGTACTTC
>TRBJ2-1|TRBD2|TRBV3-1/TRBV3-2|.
CASSPGLAGYNEQFF
TGTGCCAGCAGCCCGGGACTAGCGGGATACAATGAGCAGTTCTTC
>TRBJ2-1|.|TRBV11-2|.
CASSLVGRGLSSYNEQFF
TGTGCCAGCAGCTTAGTAGGGCGAGGCCTCTCCTCCTACAATGAGCAGTTCTTC
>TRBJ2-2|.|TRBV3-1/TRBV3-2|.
CASSQGVGLRTGELFF
TGTGCCAGCAGCCAAGGCGTGGGTCTAAGGACCGGGGAGCTGTTTTTT
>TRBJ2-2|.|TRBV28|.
CASSQRTLTGELFF
TGTGCCAGCAGTCAGAGGACCCTCACCGGGGAGCTGTTTTTT
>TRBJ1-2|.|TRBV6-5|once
CASSYSLYETSQGYTF
TGTGCCAGCAGTTACTCGCTATATGAGACCTCTCAGGGCTACACCTTC
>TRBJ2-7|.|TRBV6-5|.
CASSYPDRYEQYF
TGTGCCAGCAGTTACCCCGACAGATACGAGCAGTACTTC